One and the same sample provided the 23 T cell receptor beta chains below, sequenced in a study of cytomegalovirus exposure and HLA in healthy donors. Libraries were prepared by immunoSEQ multiplex PCR; TCRdb keeps only in-frame clonotypes and omits some of them. The data hold approximately 150,000 clones, with 85% observed a single time. The specimen sequenced was PBMCs. The source is a man aged 30 to 39 in good health and CMV-seropositive.

This rearrangement joins TRBV7-6 to TRBJ2-3, with 8 bases aligning to TRBD1. The V gene end was trimmed by 5 bases and the J gene end by 1 base; junction bases not matched to a gene: 5. Germline CDR1 reads SGHVS; CDR2 reads FNYEAQ. The CDR3 has 15 residues. CDR3 in amino acids: CASSEQGEGTDTQYF. In nucleotides, the CDR3 is TGTGCCAGCAGCGAACAGGGGGAGGGCACAGATACGCAGTATTTT.

The gene calls are TRBV4-3 and TRBJ1-2, with D perhaps TRBD1 (6 bases). The germline CDR1 and CDR2 sequences are LGHNA and YSLEER. CDR3 length: 14 residues. Trimming cost V 1 base and J 3 bases, with 9 bases left between them. The CDR3 reads CASSQGRGDYGYTF. The CDR3 bases are TGCGCCAGCAGCCAAGGCAGGGGTGACTATGGCTACACCTTC.

This rearrangement joins TRBV19 to TRBJ2-7; TRBD2 might be the D (6 bases). The CDR3 loop spans 15 amino acids. Trimming removed 5 bases at V and 6 bases at J, with 20 bases between. CDR1 is LNHDA, CDR2 SQIVND, per germline (reference sequence). CDR3 residues: CASSPVGTQLREQYF. DNA of the CDR3: TGTGCCAGTAGTCCGGTAGGGACTCAATTACGCGAGCAGTACTTC.

This chain connects TRBV5-1 to TRBJ2-3, with D perhaps TRBD2 (6 bases). CDR3 size: 17 residues. Germline V lookup: CDR1 SGHRS, CDR2 YFSETQ. The V end was cut by 5 bases, the J end by 0 bases, with 19 bases between. Here the CDR3 DNA reads TGCGCCAGCAGATTCGGGCACGGAGGGGTAAGCACAGATACGCAGTATTTT. Translation gives CASRFGHGGVSTDTQYF.

The chain couples TRBV20-1 to TRBJ1-1, with D unclear. The CDR3 has 10 amino acids. The V end was cut by 6 bases, the J end by 3 bases, with 5 bases between. Germline V lookup: CDR1 DFQATT, CDR2 SNEGSKA (reference sequence). The CDR3 protein is CSAPDTEAFF. The CDR3 bases are TGCAGTGCGCCGGACACTGAAGCTTTCTTT.

V and J are TRBV7-8 and TRBJ2-3; 15 nucleotides align to TRBD2. This CDR3 has 19 amino acids. The V gene end was trimmed by 8 bases and the J gene end by 4 bases; junction bases not matched to a gene: 16. Germline lookup yields CDR1 SGHVS and CDR2 FQNEAQ. This chain's CDR3 is CASRRTSGGAGWSSDTQYF. The CDR3 bases are TGTGCCAGCCGTCGGACTAGCGGGGGGGCCGGGTGGAGCTCAGATACGCAGTATTTT. Combining the CDR3 with reference TRBV7-8 and TRBJ2-3 gives the whole variable domain GAGVSQSPRYKVAKRGQDVALRCDPISGHVSLFWYQQALGQGPEFLTYFQNEAQLDKSGLPSDRFFAERPEGSVSTLKIQRTQQEDSAVYLCASRRTSGGAGWSSDTQYFGPGTRLTVL.

The chain carries TRBV5-1 and TRBJ1-6; 9 bases agree with TRBD1. CDR3 length equals 16 residues. The germline CDR1 and CDR2 sequences are SGHRS and YFSETQ. With 4 bases clipped from V and 8 bases from J, the junction kept 10 bases outside the gene matches. CDR3: CASSSAGGTGYSPLHF. The CDR3, as DNA: TGCGCCAGCAGCAGTGCCGGAGGGACAGGGTATTCACCCCTCCACTTT. Drawing the rest from reference TRBV5-1 and TRBJ1-6, the complete variable domain is KAGVTQTPRYLIKTRGQQVTLSCSPISGHRSVSWYQQTPGQGLQFLFEYFSETQRNKGNFPGRFSGRQFSNSRSEMNVSTLELGDSALYLCASSSAGGTGYSPLHFGNGTRLTVT.

The J gene is TRBJ1-5, the V gene TRBV13; D not resolved. The germline CDR1 and CDR2 sequences are PRHDT and FYEKMQ (reference sequence). The CDR3 covers 16 residues. Trimming stripped 4 bases from V and 0 bases from J, with 13 bases between. In DNA form, the CDR3 reads TGTGCCAGCAGCTCCCGCGGCCCTTATAGCAATCAGCCCCAGCATTTT. Amino acids: CASSSRGPYSNQPQHF.

J is TRBJ1-5 and V is TRBV5-5; possible D gene TRBD1, 6 bases. The CDR3 is 15 amino acids. The germline CDR1 and CDR2 sequences are SGHKS and YYEKEE (reference sequence). Deletions cut 3 bases from V and 0 bases from J, with 10 bases between. The CDR3 is CASSSGTISNQPQHF. CDR3 sequence (DNA): TGTGCCAGCAGCTCCGGGACAATTAGCAATCAGCCCCAGCATTTT.

The genes are TRBV14 and TRBJ1-2; 8 positions match TRBD1. The CDR3 runs to 14 residues. Germline assignment: CDR1 SGHDN and CDR2 FVKESK. V trimming: 4 bases; J trimming: 8 bases; junction bases outside the gene matches: 9. CDR3 loop: CASSPSRGPVGYTF. DNA of the CDR3: TGTGCCAGCAGCCCCAGCAGGGGGCCTGTCGGCTACACCTTC. The variable domain in full, with the rest retrieved from reference TRBV14 and TRBJ1-2, is EAGVTQFPSHSVIEKGQTVTLRCDPISGHDNLYWYRRVMGKEIKFLLHFVKESKQDESGMPNNRFLAERTGGTYSTLKVQPAELEDSGVYFCASSPSRGPVGYTFGSGTRLTVV.

The chain couples TRBV15 to TRBJ1-5, with D uncertain. The V end lost 0 bases, the J end lost 3 bases, and 12 bases lay between the germline ends. Germline CDR1 LNHNV, CDR2 YYDKDF (reference sequence). The CDR3 has 16 residues. The CDR3: CATSRDPRHDNQPQHF. CDR3 DNA: TGTGCCACCAGCAGAGATCCAAGACATGACAATCAGCCCCAGCATTTT.

This chain uses TRBV4-1 with TRBJ2-7; tentatively, D is TRBD2 (6 bases). The V end was cut by 7 bases, the J end by 1 base, with 23 bases between. The CDR3 is 17 amino acids. Germline lookup yields CDR1 MGHRA and CDR2 YSYEKL. The CDR3 protein is CASTFRSTGVGSYEQYF. CDR3 nucleotide sequence: TGCGCCAGCACCTTTAGGTCCACGGGGGTAGGTTCCTACGAGCAGTACTTC.

As concerns this clone: Because the CDR3 is missing its conserved closing phenylalanine or tryptophan, this is likely a read error. Because the CDR3's place on the DNA is in doubt, the DNA is left out and the CDR3 is given as listed by TCRdb. The chain combines TRBV6-4 with TRBJ2-7; no DNA check was done on the table's D call, TRBD1. CDR1 is MRHNA, CDR2 SNTAGT, per germline. The CDR3 is 11 amino acids long, termini counted. The CDR3 sequence: CASSRDRARGE.

V gene TRBV2 combines with J gene TRBJ1-5, with 9 bases that match TRBD1. Germline loops: CDR1 SNHLY, CDR2 FYNNEI. CDR3 size: 13 residues. V lost 6 bases to trimming and J lost 6 bases; unmatched junction nucleotides: 3. CDR3 in amino acids: CASSKDRGQPQHF. CDR3 bases: TGTGCCAGCAGCAAGGACAGGGGTCAGCCCCAGCATTTT.

The rearrangement joins TRBV2 to TRBJ2-3, with 11 positions matching TRBD2. Germline CDR1 SNHLY, CDR2 FYNNEI. This CDR3 has 15 residues. The junction had 4 bases not matched to a gene; V was cut back by 6 bases and J by 2 bases. The CDR3 here is CASRGTSGPTDTQYF. The CDR3 DNA is TGTGCCAGCAGAGGGACTAGCGGCCCCACAGATACGCAGTATTTT.

V usage is TRBV7-2 and J usage is TRBJ1-5, with D perhaps matching TRBD1 (6 bases). Germline V gene lookup returns CDR1 SGHTA and CDR2 FQGNSA. Trimming shortened V by 6 bases and J by 0 bases, and 12 bases separated the two germline ends. The CDR3 totals 15 residues. In DNA, the CDR3 is TGTGCCAGCAGGTTGGACAGAAATAGCAATCAGCCCCAGCATTTT. Its translation: CASRLDRNSNQPQHF.

The rearrangement uses TRBV5-1 and TRBJ2-2; 8 bases agree with TRBD2. The CDR3 extends over 16 amino acids. Germline lookup yields CDR1 SGHRS and CDR2 YFSETQ. The V gene end was trimmed by 6 bases and the J gene end by 0 bases; junction bases not matched to a gene: 7. The CDR3 spells CASTPGTRANTGELFF. CDR3 in DNA: TGCGCCAGCACACCGGGGACTAGAGCGAACACCGGGGAGCTGTTTTTT.

The chain recombines TRBV19 with TRBJ2-5; 10 bases are shared with TRBD2. The V and J ends lost 5 bases and 1 base, in that order; junction bases with no gene match: 4. The CDR3 totals 15 residues. Germline V gives CDR1 LNHDA, CDR2 SQIVND (reference sequence). The CDR3 DNA is TGTGCCAGTAGTGCCCGGACTAGCGGCCAAGAGACCCAGTACTTC. Translated: CASSARTSGQETQYF.

This chain connects TRBV6-4 to TRBJ2-2, with D possibly TRBD1 on 6 matching bases. The CDR3 is made up of 13 amino acids. Per the germline V gene, CDR1 is MRHNA and CDR2 is SNTAGT. V was shortened by 5 bases and J by 3 bases, with 7 bases between the two germline ends. The CDR3, as DNA: TGTGCCAGCAGTTCAGGGGACACCGGGGAGCTGTTTTTT. Its protein product is CASSSGDTGELFF.

This clone was seen a handful of times. V and J are TRBV2 and TRBJ1-2; D is perhaps TRBD1 (5 bases). The CDR3 has 17 amino acids. V was shortened by 7 bases and J by 2 bases, with 23 bases between the two germline ends. Germline CDR1 SNHLY, CDR2 FYNNEI. This chain's CDR3 is CASKWFQTETLNYGYTF. CDR3 in DNA: TGTGCCAGCAAATGGTTTCAGACAGAAACCCTAAACTATGGCTACACCTTC.

The J gene is TRBJ2-7, the V gene TRBV6-6; TRBD1 is a possible D gene (6 bases). Germline V CDR1 and CDR2: MNHNY, SVGAGI (reference sequence). Trimming removed 6 bases at V and 6 bases at J, with 15 bases between. The CDR3 loop spans 13 amino acids. Here the CDR3 reads CASRPGTIPEQYF. The CDR3 nucleotides read TGTGCCAGCAGACCCGGGACAATCCCCGAGCAGTACTTC.

The rearrangement joins TRBV30 to TRBJ2-6; D might be TRBD1 (6 bases). V gave up 4 bases and J gave up 1 base, with 17 bases separating them. The germline V gene encodes CDR1 GTSNPN and CDR2 SVGIG (reference sequence). This CDR3 region has 17 residues. CDR3 amino acids: CAWTNRVSFSGANVLTF. The CDR3 nucleotides read TGTGCCTGGACAAACAGGGTTAGCTTTTCTGGGGCCAACGTCCTGACTTTC. Complete variable domain (other parts from reference TRBV30 and TRBJ2-6): SQTIHQWPATLVQPVGSPLSLECTVEGTSNPNLYWYRQAAGRGLQLLFYSVGIGQISSEVPQNLSASRPQDRQFILSSKKLLLSDSGFYLCAWTNRVSFSGANVLTFGAGSRLTVL.

This clone has a single count. The V call is TRBV7-3, the J call TRBJ2-2; 8 bases line up with TRBD2. V gave up 5 bases and J gave up 4 bases; unmatched junction bases: 6. The germline V gene encodes CDR1 SGHTA and CDR2 FQGTGA. The CDR3 length is 15 residues. For the CDR3, the DNA is TGTGCCAGCAGCCCCAGCGGGGGCCCCACCGGGGAGCTGTTTTTT. Protein product: CASSPSGGPTGELFF.